A selection of T cell receptor beta chains follows, all from one sample in a study of cytomegalovirus exposure and HLA in healthy donors. TCRdb keeps only in-frame clones here, not all; method: immunoSEQ multiplex PCR. The sample lists 200,000 to 250,000 clones, 70% to 85% occurring once. What was sequenced was PBMCs. These receptors originate from an older woman in good health and CMV-seropositive. CDR3s include the opening cysteine and the closing phenylalanine or tryptophan. The D gene is left open where the match is weak. Only part of the rows carry a size: once, few, many, or a class if the clone is expanded.

J gene | clone size | D gene | V gene | CDR3 DNA | CDR3 protein
TRBJ2-5 | - | - | TRBV7-9 | TGTGCCAGCAGCCTGAGGGTCGCCGAGACCCAGTACTTC | CASSLRVAETQYF
TRBJ1-1 | - | - | TRBV5-1 | TGCGCCAGCAGCTTCGAGACACCCTCACGCAGCACTGAAGCTTTCTTT | CASSFETPSRSTEAFF
TRBJ1-2 | - | TRBD1 | TRBV18 | TGTGCCAGCTCACCACCTGGACAGGGGTACTATGGCTACACCTTC | CASSPPGQGYYGYTF
TRBJ2-3 | - | - | TRBV30 | TGTGCCTGGAGTGCGTCCACAGATACGCAGTATTTT | CAWSASTDTQYF
TRBJ2-3 | - | TRBD2 | TRBV5-4 | TGTGCCAGCAGCCAAGGGGTAGCGGGAGATTCAGATACGCAGTATTTT | CASSQGVAGDSDTQYF
TRBJ2-7 | once | - | TRBV4-1 | TGCGCCAGCAGCAAGTCGCGCGCTAGTCCCGAGCAGTACTTC | CASSKSRASPEQYF
TRBJ1-1 | - | - | TRBV5-1 | TGCGCCAGCAGCCGACAGCTAGGAAACAGGGACACTGAAGCTTTCTTT | CASSRQLGNRDTEAFF
TRBJ1-2 | - | - | TRBV6-5 | TGTGCCAGCAGTTATCTAGGGACACAACCTTATGGCTACACCTTC | CASSYLGTQPYGYTF
TRBJ2-2 | - | - | TRBV5-8 | TGTGCCAGCAGCTTGGCCAGACACAGAAACACCGGGGAGCTGTTTTTT | CASSLARHRNTGELFF
TRBJ1-2 | - | - | TRBV11-2 | TGTGCCAGCAGCTTAGCAGGGGTACCGGGCTACACCTTC | CASSLAGVPGYTF
TRBJ2-7 | - | TRBD1 | TRBV7-9 | TGTGCCAGCAGCTTAGGGACAGGGATAACCGAGCAGTACTTC | CASSLGTGITEQYF
TRBJ1-1 | - | TRBD1 | TRBV7-2 | TGTGCCAGCAGCTTAGCCCGACAGGGAAATGGGGGAGCTTTCTTT | CASSLARQGNGGAFF
TRBJ1-2 | - | - | TRBV10-3 | TGTGCCATCAGTGAGACAGCCCCGGAAGGCTACACCTTC | CAISETAPEGYTF
TRBJ2-3 | - | - | TRBV6-1 | TGTGCCAGCACCCTACAGGGAAGGGGCCCAGATACGCAGTATTTT | CASTLQGRGPDTQYF
TRBJ2-2 | - | TRBD1 | TRBV6-6 | TGTGCCAGCAGGACACCCGGGACAGCGAACACCGGGGAGCTGTTTTTT | CASRTPGTANTGELFF
TRBJ1-5 | - | - | TRBV6-5 | TGTGCCAGCAGTTACGACGAGGATCAGCCCCAGCATTTT | CASSYDEDQPQHF
TRBJ1-1 | once | - | TRBV2 | TGTGCCAGCAGTGTTCGGGAACCGGGTGAAGCTTTCTTT | CASSVREPGEAFF
TRBJ2-7 | few | - | TRBV6-5 | TGTGCCAGCAGCCGGGACTTGAACTCCTACGAGCAGTACTTC | CASSRDLNSYEQYF
TRBJ2-7 | - | - | TRBV28 | TGTGCCAGCAGTTTCCCACTGGAGGGCAGATCCTACGAGCAGTACTTC | CASSFPLEGRSYEQYF
TRBJ2-7 | - | - | TRBV7-2 | TGTGCCAGCAGCCAGTATAAGGATGGGGCCGAGCAGTACTTC | CASSQYKDGAEQYF
TRBJ1-2 | - | - | TRBV19 | TGTGCCAGTAGGATGGCAGGGGTGCAGGCTAACTATGGCTACACCTTC | CASRMAGVQANYGYTF
TRBJ1-2 | - | TRBD1 | TRBV13 | TGTGCCAGCAGCTTCCGACAGGGGGAGGGCGGCTACACCTTC | CASSFRQGEGGYTF